These T cell receptor beta chains were read from a single sample in a study of response to subunit inactivated influenza vaccine. Each CDR3 protein gets one entry after TCRdb re-called the RT-PCR reads with MiXCR. The table lists roughly 700,000 distinct CDR3 sequences, about 15% of them singletons. Here the sequenced sample was PBMCs from blood, taken around 15 days before vaccination. These receptors all come from a man aged 45-65 years who received an inactivated influenza vaccine. CDR3s include the opening cysteine and the closing phenylalanine or tryptophan. D genes are given only for firm matches. Size tells how often a clone was seen (once, few, many) or the class of an expanded clone, and some rows leave it out.

TRBV7-2	TRBJ2-1	NA	few	CASSLEHRFYNEQFF	TGTGCCAGCAGCTTAGAACACCGTTTTTACAATGAGCAGTTCTTC
TRBV12-3/TRBV12-4	TRBJ1-6	NA	many	CASSRRQNNSPLHF	TGTGCCAGCAGTAGACGCCAAAATAATTCACCCCTCCACTTT
TRBV18	TRBJ2-6	NA	few	CASSLIPRAGANVLTF	TGTGCCAGCTCACTAATCCCAAGGGCCGGGGCCAACGTCCTGACTTTC
TRBV20-1	TRBJ1-4	NA	few	CSARDLPEKLFF	TGCAGTGCTAGAGATCTCCCGGAAAAACTGTTTTTT
TRBV15	TRBJ2-1	TRBD2	NA	CATSRDRRLAGNEQFF	TGTGCCACCAGCAGAGATCGCAGGCTAGCGGGCAATGAGCAGTTCTTC
TRBV4-2	TRBJ2-1	NA	many	CASSQEWDNEQFF	TGTGCCAGCAGCCAAGAATGGGACAATGAGCAGTTCTTC
TRBV11-1	TRBJ2-5	NA	NA	CASSPSPPLNLQPETQYF	TGTGCCAGCAGCCCCTCCCCCCCTTTGAACCTGCAACCAGAGACCCAGTACTTC
TRBV28	TRBJ1-5	NA	NA	CASRTPAVIGQPQHF	TGTGCCAGCAGAACTCCTGCGGTAATCGGTCAGCCCCAGCATTTT
TRBV29-1	TRBJ2-2	NA	NA	CSILRDATGELFF	TGCAGCATCCTCCGAGATGCCACCGGGGAGCTGTTTTTT
TRBV7-9	TRBJ2-7	TRBD2	few	CASSPSGWVTYEQYF	TGTGCCAGCAGCCCTAGCGGGTGGGTCACCTACGAGCAGTACTTC
TRBV15	TRBJ2-5	NA	NA	CATSSGTQETQYF	TGTGCCACCAGCTCAGGAACACAAGAGACCCAGTACTTC
TRBV7-6	TRBJ2-7	NA	NA	CASSLGTAHSYEQYF	TGTGCCAGCAGCTTAGGGACGGCCCACTCCTACGAGCAGTACTTC
TRBV5-1	TRBJ2-1	NA	NA	CASSLVGRSSYNEQFF	TGCGCCAGCAGCTTGGTGGGCAGAAGCTCCTACAATGAGCAGTTCTTC
TRBV18	TRBJ2-7	NA	NA	CASSPETSSYEQYF	TGTGCCAGCTCACCGGAGACTAGTTCCTACGAGCAGTACTTC
TRBV29-1	TRBJ1-3	TRBD1	many	CSVMTGGSGNTIYF	TGCAGCGTTATGACAGGGGGGTCTGGAAACACCATATATTTT
TRBV12-3/TRBV12-4	TRBJ2-5	NA	NA	CASSPGISYQETQYF	TGTGCCAGCAGCCCTGGGATATCGTACCAAGAGACCCAGTACTTC
TRBV28	TRBJ2-1	TRBD2	NA	CASSLSGRVGEQFF	TGTGCCAGCAGTCTTAGCGGGAGGGTCGGTGAGCAGTTCTTC
TRBV12-3/TRBV12-4	TRBJ2-5	TRBD1	few	CASSPFGQGQETQYF	TGTGCCAGCAGCCCCTTCGGACAGGGCCAGGAGACCCAGTACTTC
TRBV7-9	TRBJ1-6	TRBD1	few	CASSAPTGGSYNSPLHF	TGTGCCAGCAGCGCGCCCACAGGGGGTTCCTATAATTCACCCCTCCACTTT
TRBV4-2	TRBJ2-1	NA	NA	CASSQGRTGLLNEQFF	TGTGCCAGCAGCCAAGGGAGGACTGGTTTACTCAATGAGCAGTTCTTC